Detailed here is one TCR beta chain. Germline and junction disagree at one end, which may indicate a read error. The PCR used 60 Vbeta and 13 Jbeta primers. The method was immunoSEQ multiplex PCR; TCRdb's version includes in-frame clones alone and lacks a portion of them. Its listing shows 80,000 to 95,000 clones. The record originates from a study of cytomegalovirus exposure and HLA in healthy donors. About the research overall: Of 398 genotyped donors, roughly 86% clustered with self-reported Caucasian donors.

CDR1 SGHTA and CDR2 FQGNSA come from the germline V gene. CDR3 length: 13 residues. The TCR sequence derives from a man aged 50 or older in good health and CMV-seropositive. The specimen sequenced was PBMCs. The chain uses TRBV7-2 and TRBJ2-1, with TRBD1 as a possible D gene (5 bases). The CDR3 DNA is TGTGCCAGCAGCTCCTTTACCACGGACACAAAGGTCTTC. This codes for CASSSFTTDTKVF.